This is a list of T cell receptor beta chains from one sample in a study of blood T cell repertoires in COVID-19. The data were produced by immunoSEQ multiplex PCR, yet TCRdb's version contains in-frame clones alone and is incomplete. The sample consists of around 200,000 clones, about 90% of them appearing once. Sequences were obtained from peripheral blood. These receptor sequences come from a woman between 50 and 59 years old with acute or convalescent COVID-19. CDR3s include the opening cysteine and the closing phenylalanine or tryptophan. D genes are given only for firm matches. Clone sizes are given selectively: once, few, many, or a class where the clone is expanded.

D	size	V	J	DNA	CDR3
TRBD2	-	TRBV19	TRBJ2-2	TGTGCCAGTAGTATCACTAGCGCTGACGGGGAGCTGTTTTTT	CASSITSADGELFF
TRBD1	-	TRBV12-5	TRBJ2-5	TGTGCTAGTGGAGACCCTCCGGGACAGGGTTCAGAGACCCAGTACTTC	CASGDPPGQGSETQYF
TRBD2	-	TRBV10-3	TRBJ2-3	TGTGCCATCACCAGCGGGGGCACAGATACGCAGTATTTT	CAITSGGTDTQYF
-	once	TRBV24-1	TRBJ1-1	TGTGCCACCGATGGGGGCCAGAACACTGAAGCTTTCTTT	CATDGGQNTEAFF
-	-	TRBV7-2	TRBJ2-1	TGTGCCAGCAGCGTTGGAGGCAGCAACAATGAGCAGTTCTTC	CASSVGGSNNEQFF
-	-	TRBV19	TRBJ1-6	TGTGCCAGTAGTATACAAGGACAGCCCTATAATTCACCCCTCCACTTT	CASSIQGQPYNSPLHF
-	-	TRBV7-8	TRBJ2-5	TGTGCCAGCAGCCCAGGGGCAGGGCTGGAGACCCAGTACTTC	CASSPGAGLETQYF
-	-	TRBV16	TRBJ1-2	TGTGCCAGCAGCCAATCTGGGCACGACTATGGCTACACCTTC	CASSQSGHDYGYTF
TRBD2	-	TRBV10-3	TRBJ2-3	TGTGCCACCACCCCAGCGGGAGTCCCAGATACGCAGTATTTT	CATTPAGVPDTQYF
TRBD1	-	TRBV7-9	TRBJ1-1	TGTGCCAGCAGCTTAAAGGGGGCGCGTACTGAAGCTTTCTTT	CASSLKGARTEAFF
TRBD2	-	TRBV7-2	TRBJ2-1	TGTGCCAGCAGCCCATGGACTAGCGGGGTAAATGAGCAGTTCTTC	CASSPWTSGVNEQFF
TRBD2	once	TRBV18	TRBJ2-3	TGTGCCAGCTCACCTCTACTAGCGGGAGGGTCAGATACGCAGTATTTT	CASSPLLAGGSDTQYF
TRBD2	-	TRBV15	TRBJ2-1	TGTGCCACCAGCAGAGATTACAGCGGGAGCAACAATGAGCAGTTCTTC	CATSRDYSGSNNEQFF
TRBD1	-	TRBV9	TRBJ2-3	TGTGCCAGCAGCGTAACAGCTCTGACAGGGTTTACAGATACGCAGTATTTT	CASSVTALTGFTDTQYF
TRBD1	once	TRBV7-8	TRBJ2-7	TGTGCCAGCAGCTCCGGGACAGGGGGCCTAGGGTACAACGAGCAGTACTTC	CASSSGTGGLGYNEQYF
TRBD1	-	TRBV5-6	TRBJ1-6	TGTGCCAGCAGCCTCGACAGGGGGAGCTCCTATAATTCACCCCTCCACTTT	CASSLDRGSSYNSPLHF
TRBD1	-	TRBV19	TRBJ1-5	TGTGCCAGTAGTACAAAGACAGGGTTCGTTCAGCCCCAGCATTTT	CASSTKTGFVQPQHF
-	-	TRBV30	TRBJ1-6	TGTGCCTGGCGTACAGGGCTAGGCTCACCCCTCCACTTT	CAWRTGLGSPLHF
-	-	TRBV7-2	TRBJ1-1	TGTGCCAGCAGCTTAGAGGGCAGGGGGAACACTGAAGCTTTCTTT	CASSLEGRGNTEAFF
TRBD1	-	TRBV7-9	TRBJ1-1	TGTGCCAGCACCCTGAGACAGGGCAACACTGAAGCTTTCTTT	CASTLRQGNTEAFF
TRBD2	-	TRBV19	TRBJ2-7	TGTGCCAGTAGCCCGGGGGGTGTCCACGAGCAGTACTTC	CASSPGGVHEQYF
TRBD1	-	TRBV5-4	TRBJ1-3	TGTGCCAGCAGCTACACAGGGGGGTCTGGAAACACCATATATTTT	CASSYTGGSGNTIYF
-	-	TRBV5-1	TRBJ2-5	TGCGCCAGCAGCGTACCAGGGAGGGAGACCCAGTACTTC	CASSVPGRETQYF
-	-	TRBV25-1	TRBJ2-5	TGTGCCAGCGACAATTCAGCGGAACGGGCAGAAGAGACCCAGTACTTC	CASDNSAERAEETQYF
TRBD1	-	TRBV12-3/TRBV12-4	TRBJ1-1	TGTGCCAGCAGTCCACAATTGACAGGGAGGGCTTTCTTT	CASSPQLTGRAFF
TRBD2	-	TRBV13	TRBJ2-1	TGTGCCAGCAGCTTACTAGCGGGCTCCTACAATGAGCAGTTCTTC	CASSLLAGSYNEQFF
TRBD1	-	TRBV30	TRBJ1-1	TGTGCCTGGAGTAGGGGACAGATGAACACTGAAGCTTTCTTT	CAWSRGQMNTEAFF
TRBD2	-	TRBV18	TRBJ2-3	TGTGCCAGCTTCCCAAGGTCGTTAGCGGGAGCAGATACGCAGTATTTT	CASFPRSLAGADTQYF
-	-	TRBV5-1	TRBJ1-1	TGCGCCAGCAGCTTGGAGGGTCGGACAGCTGAAGCTTTCTTT	CASSLEGRTAEAFF
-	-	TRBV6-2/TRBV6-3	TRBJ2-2	TGTGCCAGCAGTTACTCGCGCGGGGTCAGTGGGGAGCTGTTTTTT	CASSYSRGVSGELFF
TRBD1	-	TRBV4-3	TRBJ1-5	TGCGCCAGCAGCCAAGGGACAGGGATAGGCAATCAGCCCCAGCATTTT	CASSQGTGIGNQPQHF
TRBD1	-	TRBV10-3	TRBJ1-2	TGTGCCATCAGCGAGAGGACAGGCGGCTACACCTTC	CAISERTGGYTF
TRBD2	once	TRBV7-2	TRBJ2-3	TGTGCCAGCAGCCCAGCTCTGACTAGCGGGGGAGATACGCAGTATTTT	CASSPALTSGGDTQYF
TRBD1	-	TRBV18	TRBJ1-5	TGTGCCAGCTCACGGACAGGGGGTACGAATCAGCCCCAGCATTTT	CASSRTGGTNQPQHF
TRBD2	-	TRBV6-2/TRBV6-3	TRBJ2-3	TGTGCCAGCAGCACCAGCGGGAGGCCCACAGATACGCAGTATTTT	CASSTSGRPTDTQYF
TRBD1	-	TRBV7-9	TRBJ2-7	TGTGCCAGCAGCTTAGATAGGGGGCAAGACGAGCAGTACTTC	CASSLDRGQDEQYF
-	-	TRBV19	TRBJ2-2	TGTGCCAGTAAACTTAAACCAGGGAGGTTGACCGGGGAGCTGTTTTTT	CASKLKPGRLTGELFF
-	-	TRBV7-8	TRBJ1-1	TGTGCCAGCAGCTTAGCTCATGAAGCTTTCTTT	CASSLAHEAFF
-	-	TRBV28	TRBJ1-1	TGTGCCAGCAGGCGGGGAGGACGGTGGAACACTGAAGCTTTCTTT	CASRRGGRWNTEAFF
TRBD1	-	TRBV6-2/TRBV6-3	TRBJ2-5	TGTGCCAGCAGCCGAAGCCTGGGGACAGCCAATCAAGAGACCCAGTACTTC	CASSRSLGTANQETQYF
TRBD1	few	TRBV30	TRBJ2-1	TGTGCCTGGAGCGACGACAGGGGAGAGCAGTTCTTC	CAWSDDRGEQFF
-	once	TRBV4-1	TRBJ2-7	TGCGCCAGCAGCCAAGGATACGATTTCGGGGGCTCCTACGAGCAGTACTTC	CASSQGYDFGGSYEQYF